The 4 T cell receptor beta chains reported below all come from one sample, sequenced in a study of CD8+ T cells in alopecia areata. TCR sequencing used cDNA made by reverse transcription of extracted RNA. Profiled with immunoSEQ multiplex PCR; TCRdb holds only in-frame clones, not every one. The sample includes 120,000 or so clones, around 60% seen only once; the top ten take 4.5% to 6%. As for treatment: oral pan-JAK inhibitor, 5-10 mg twice daily. The specimen was CD4+ T cells sorted from blood, collected at week 4, from a patient treated with tofacitinib. These receptors were collected from a human donor with alopecia areata.

This clone was seen only a few times. V gene TRBV29-1 combines with J gene TRBJ2-6; tentative D call: TRBD1 (6 bases). Germline CDR1 SQVTM, CDR2 ANQGSEA. The CDR3 is 16 amino acids. Between the trimmed V and J ends, which lost 3 bases and 0 bases, there was a span of 12 bases. CDR3 sequence reads: CSVDQGFGSGANVLTF. The DNA of the CDR3 is TGCAGCGTTGACCAGGGGTTCGGCTCTGGGGCCAACGTCCTGACTTTC. The full variable domain, rest sourced from reference TRBV29-1 and TRBJ2-6, is SAVISQKPSRDICQRGTSLTIQCQVDSQVTMMFWYRQQPGQSLTLIATANQGSEATYESGFVIDKFPISRPNLTFSTLTVSNMSPEDSSIYLCSVDQGFGSGANVLTFGAGSRLTVL.

The V call is TRBV4-1, the J call TRBJ1-5; D gene unclear. V dropped 1 base and J dropped 7 bases, with 8 bases sitting between them. CDR1 MGHRA and CDR2 YSYEKL come from the germline V gene. CDR3 size: 13 residues. The CDR3 sequence: CASSQVLAQPQHF. CDR3 DNA sequence: TGCGCCAGCAGCCAAGTTCTGGCGCAGCCCCAGCATTTT.

This clone was seen only once. The chain employs TRBV2 and TRBJ2-7; weak D call: TRBD2 (6 bases). Trimming cost V 7 bases and J 4 bases, with 17 bases left between them. The CDR3 is made up of 14 amino acids. Germline assignment: CDR1 SNHLY and CDR2 FYNNEI. CDR3 protein: CASKGTGDLYEQYF. The CDR3 DNA sequence: TGTGCCAGCAAGGGGACTGGGGATCTGTACGAGCAGTACTTC.

The table lists this clone with a count of one. The chain combines TRBV28 with TRBJ1-5; 10 nucleotides line up with TRBD1. The length of the CDR3 is 15 residues. The junction had 7 bases not matched to a gene; V was cut back by 6 bases and J by 5 bases. Per germline, CDR1 MDHEN and CDR2 SYDVKM. CDR3 in amino acids: CASRYPGQGYQPQHF. CDR3 DNA sequence: TGTGCCAGCAGATATCCGGGACAGGGGTATCAGCCCCAGCATTTT.